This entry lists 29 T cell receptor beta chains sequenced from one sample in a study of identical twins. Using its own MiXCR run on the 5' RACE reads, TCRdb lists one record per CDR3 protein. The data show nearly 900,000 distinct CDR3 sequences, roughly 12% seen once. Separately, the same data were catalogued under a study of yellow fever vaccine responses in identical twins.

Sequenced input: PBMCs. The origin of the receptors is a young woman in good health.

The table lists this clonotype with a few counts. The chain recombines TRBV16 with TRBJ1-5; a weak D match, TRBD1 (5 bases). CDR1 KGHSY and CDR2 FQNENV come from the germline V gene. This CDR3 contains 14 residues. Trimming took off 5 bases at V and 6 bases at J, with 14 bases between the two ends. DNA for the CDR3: TGTGCCAGCAGCTTAACTCTCCAGGGTCAGCCCCAGCATTTT. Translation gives CASSLTLQGQPQHF.

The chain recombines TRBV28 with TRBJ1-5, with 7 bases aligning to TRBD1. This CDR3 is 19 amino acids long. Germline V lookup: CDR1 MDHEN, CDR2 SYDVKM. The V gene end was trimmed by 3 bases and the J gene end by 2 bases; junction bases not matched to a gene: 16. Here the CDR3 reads CASSLGQLSYVAGNQPQHF. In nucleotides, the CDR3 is TGTGCCAGCAGTTTGGGACAGCTGTCCTATGTGGCCGGCAATCAGCCCCAGCATTTT.

CDR3 loop: CASSSQGLMDTEAFF. CDR3 nucleotide sequence: TGTGCCAGCAGCTCCCAGGGATTAATGGACACTGAAGCTTTCTTT. The rearrangement uses TRBV7-9 and TRBJ1-1; D may be TRBD1 (5 bases). The CDR3 covers 15 residues. Germline V gene data show CDR1 as SEHNR and CDR2 as FQNEAQ (reference sequence). Trimming removed 4 bases at V and 3 bases at J, with 15 bases between.

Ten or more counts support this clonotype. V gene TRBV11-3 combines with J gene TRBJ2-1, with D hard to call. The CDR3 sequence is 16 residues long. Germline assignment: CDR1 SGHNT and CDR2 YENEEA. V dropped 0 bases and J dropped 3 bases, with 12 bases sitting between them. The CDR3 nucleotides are TGTGCCAGCAGCTTAGATGGGCGGACCTACTACAATGAGCAGTTCTTC. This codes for CASSLDGRTYYNEQFF.

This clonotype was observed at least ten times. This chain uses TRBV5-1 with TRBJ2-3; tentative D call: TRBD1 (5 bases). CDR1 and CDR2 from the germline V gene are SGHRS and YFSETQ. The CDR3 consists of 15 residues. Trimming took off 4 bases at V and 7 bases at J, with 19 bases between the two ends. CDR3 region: CASSEAAGFVNTQYF. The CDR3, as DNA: TGCGCCAGCAGCGAGGCTGCAGGGTTCGTGAATACGCAGTATTTT. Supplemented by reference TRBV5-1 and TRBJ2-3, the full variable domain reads KAGVTQTPRYLIKTRGQQVTLSCSPISGHRSVSWYQQTPGQGLQFLFEYFSETQRNKGNFPGRFSGRQFSNSRSEMNVSTLELGDSALYLCASSEAAGFVNTQYFGPGTRLTVL.

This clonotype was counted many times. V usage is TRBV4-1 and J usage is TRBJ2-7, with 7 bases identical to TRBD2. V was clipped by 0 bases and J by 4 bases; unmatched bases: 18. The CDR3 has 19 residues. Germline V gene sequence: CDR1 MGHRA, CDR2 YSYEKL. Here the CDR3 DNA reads TGCGCCAGCAGCCAAGATAATCCCCGGGATAGCGGGCTAGTATACGAGCAGTACTTC. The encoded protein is CASSQDNPRDSGLVYEQYF.

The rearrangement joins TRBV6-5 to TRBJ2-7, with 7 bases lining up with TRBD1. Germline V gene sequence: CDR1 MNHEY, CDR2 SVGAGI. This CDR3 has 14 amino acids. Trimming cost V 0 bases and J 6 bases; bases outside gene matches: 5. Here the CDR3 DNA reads TGTGCCAGCAGTTACTCAGGGACAGCCTGCGAGCAGTACTTC. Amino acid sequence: CASSYSGTACEQYF.

The CDR3 sequence is CAISEVGNTGELFF. CDR3 DNA sequence: TGTGCCATCAGTGAAGTGGGGAACACCGGGGAGCTGTTTTTT. J is TRBJ2-2 and V is TRBV10-3, with D uncertain. V gave up 3 bases and J gave up 1 base, with 6 bases separating them. The V gene's germline CDR1 is ENHRY and CDR2 SYGVKD. This CDR3 spans 14 amino acids.

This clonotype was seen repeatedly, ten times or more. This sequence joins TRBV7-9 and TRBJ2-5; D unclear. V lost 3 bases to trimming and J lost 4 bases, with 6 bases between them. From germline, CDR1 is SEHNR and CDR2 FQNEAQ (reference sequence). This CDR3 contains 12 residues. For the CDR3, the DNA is TGTGCCAGCAGCTTGAAGCTAGAGACCCAGTACTTC. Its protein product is CASSLKLETQYF.

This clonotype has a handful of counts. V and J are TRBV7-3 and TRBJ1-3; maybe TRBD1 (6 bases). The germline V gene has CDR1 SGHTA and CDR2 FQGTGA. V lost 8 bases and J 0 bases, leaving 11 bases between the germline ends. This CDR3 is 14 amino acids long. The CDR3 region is CASQDSGSGNTIYF. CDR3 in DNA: TGTGCCAGCCAGGACAGTGGCTCTGGAAACACCATATATTTT. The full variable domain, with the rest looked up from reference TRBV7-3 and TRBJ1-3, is GAGVSQTPSNKVTEKGKYVELRCDPISGHTALYWYRQSLGQGPEFLIYFQGTGAADDSGLPNDRFFAVRPEGSVSTLKIQRTERGDSAVYLCASQDSGSGNTIYFGEGSWLTVV.

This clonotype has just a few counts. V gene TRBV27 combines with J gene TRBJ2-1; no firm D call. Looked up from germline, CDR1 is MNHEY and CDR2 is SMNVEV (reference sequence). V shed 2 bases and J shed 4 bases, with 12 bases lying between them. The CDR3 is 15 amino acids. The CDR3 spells CASSLGRPDYNEQFF. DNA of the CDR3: TGTGCCAGCAGTTTAGGGCGCCCTGATTACAATGAGCAGTTCTTC.

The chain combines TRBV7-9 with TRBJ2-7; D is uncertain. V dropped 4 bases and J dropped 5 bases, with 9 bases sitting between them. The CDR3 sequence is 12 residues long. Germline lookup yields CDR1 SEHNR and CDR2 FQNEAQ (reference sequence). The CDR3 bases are TGTGCCAGCAGCTCAGAGATCCACGAGCAGTACGTC. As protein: CASSSEIHEQYV.

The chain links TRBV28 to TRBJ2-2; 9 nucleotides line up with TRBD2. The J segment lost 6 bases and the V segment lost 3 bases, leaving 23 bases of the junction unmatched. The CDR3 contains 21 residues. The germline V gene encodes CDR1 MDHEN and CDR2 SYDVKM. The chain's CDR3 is CASSFRMPFLIAGEIAGELFF. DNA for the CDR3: TGTGCCAGCAGTTTCCGCATGCCGTTCTTAATAGCGGGAGAAATCGCCGGGGAGCTGTTTTTT.

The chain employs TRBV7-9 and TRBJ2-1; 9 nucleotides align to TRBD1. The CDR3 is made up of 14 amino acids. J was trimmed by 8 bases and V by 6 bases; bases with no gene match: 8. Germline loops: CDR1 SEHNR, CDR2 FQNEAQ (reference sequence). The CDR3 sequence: CASSAGQGLDEQFF. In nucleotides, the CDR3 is TGTGCCAGCAGTGCGGGACAGGGTCTCGATGAGCAGTTCTTC. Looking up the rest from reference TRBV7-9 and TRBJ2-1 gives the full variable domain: DTGVSQNPRHKITKRGQNVTFRCDPISEHNRLYWYRQTLGQGPEFLTYFQNEAQLEKSRLLSDRFSAERPKGSFSTLEIQRTEQGDSAMYLCASSAGQGLDEQFFGPGTRLTVL.

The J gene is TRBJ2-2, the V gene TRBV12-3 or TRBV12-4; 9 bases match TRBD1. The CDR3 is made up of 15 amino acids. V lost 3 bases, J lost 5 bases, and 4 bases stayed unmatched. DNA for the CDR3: TGTGCCAGCAGTTTGAACAGGGGGCGGACCGGGGAGCTGTTTTTT. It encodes CASSLNRGRTGELFF.

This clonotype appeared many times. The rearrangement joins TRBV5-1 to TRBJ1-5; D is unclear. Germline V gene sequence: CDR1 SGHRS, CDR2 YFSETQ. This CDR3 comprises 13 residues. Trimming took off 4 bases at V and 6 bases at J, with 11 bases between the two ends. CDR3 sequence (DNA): TGCGCCAGCAGCCCGGACGGAGTTCAGCCCCAGCATTTT. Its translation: CASSPDGVQPQHF. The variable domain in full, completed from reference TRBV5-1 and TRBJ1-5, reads KAGVTQTPRYLIKTRGQQVTLSCSPISGHRSVSWYQQTPGQGLQFLFEYFSETQRNKGNFPGRFSGRQFSNSRSEMNVSTLELGDSALYLCASSPDGVQPQHFGDGTRLSIL.

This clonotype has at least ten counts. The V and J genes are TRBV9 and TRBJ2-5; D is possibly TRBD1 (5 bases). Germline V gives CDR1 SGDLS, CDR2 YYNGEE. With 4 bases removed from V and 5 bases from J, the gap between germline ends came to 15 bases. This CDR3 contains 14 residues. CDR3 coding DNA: TGTGCCAGCAGCTCGGGCTCAGCAGGGGAGACCCAGTACTTC. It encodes CASSSGSAGETQYF.

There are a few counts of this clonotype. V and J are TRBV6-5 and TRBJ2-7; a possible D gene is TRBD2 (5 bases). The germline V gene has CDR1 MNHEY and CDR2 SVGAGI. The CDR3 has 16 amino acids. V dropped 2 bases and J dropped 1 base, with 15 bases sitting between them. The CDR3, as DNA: TGTGCCAGCAGTTACAACATAGCGAGCTCGTCCTACGAGCAGTACTTC. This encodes CASSYNIASSSYEQYF.

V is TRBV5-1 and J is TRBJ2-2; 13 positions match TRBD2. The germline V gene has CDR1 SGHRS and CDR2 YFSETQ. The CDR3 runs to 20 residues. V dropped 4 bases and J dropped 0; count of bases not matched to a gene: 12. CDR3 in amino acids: CASSPRLAGGLNSNTGELFF. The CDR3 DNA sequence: TGCGCCAGCAGCCCTAGACTAGCGGGAGGCCTAAACTCGAACACCGGGGAGCTGTTTTTT.

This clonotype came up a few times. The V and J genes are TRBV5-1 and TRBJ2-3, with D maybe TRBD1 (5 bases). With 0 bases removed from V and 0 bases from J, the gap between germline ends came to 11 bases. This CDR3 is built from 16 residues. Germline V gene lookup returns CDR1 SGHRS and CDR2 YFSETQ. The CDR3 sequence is CASSLVGASSTDTQYF. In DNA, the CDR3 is TGCGCCAGCAGCTTGGTTGGGGCTTCGAGCACAGATACGCAGTATTTT.

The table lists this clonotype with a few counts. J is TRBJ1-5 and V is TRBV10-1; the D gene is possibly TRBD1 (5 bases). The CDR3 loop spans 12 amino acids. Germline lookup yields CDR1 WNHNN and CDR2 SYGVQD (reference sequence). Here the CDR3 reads CAKRGDNQPQHF. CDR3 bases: TGCGCTAAGCGGGGGGACAATCAGCCCCAGCATTTT.

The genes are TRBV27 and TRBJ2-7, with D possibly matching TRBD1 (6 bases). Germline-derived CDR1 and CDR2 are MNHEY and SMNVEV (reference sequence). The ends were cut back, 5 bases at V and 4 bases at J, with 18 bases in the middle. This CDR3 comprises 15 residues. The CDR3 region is CASSPSTGARYEQYV. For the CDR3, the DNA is TGTGCCAGCAGTCCGTCGACAGGAGCCCGTTACGAGCAGTACGTC.

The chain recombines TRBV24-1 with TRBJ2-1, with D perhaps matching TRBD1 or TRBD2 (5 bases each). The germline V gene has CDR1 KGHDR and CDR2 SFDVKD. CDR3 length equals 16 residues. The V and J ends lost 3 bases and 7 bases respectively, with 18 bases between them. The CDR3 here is CATSDGLGAGMNEQFF. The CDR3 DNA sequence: TGTGCCACCAGTGATGGTCTCGGGGCCGGTATGAATGAGCAGTTCTTC.

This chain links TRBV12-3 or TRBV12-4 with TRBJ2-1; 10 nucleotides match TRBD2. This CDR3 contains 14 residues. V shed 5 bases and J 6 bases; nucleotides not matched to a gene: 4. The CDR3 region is CASSHSGRGNEQFF. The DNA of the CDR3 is TGTGCCAGCAGTCACAGCGGGAGGGGCAATGAGCAGTTCTTC.

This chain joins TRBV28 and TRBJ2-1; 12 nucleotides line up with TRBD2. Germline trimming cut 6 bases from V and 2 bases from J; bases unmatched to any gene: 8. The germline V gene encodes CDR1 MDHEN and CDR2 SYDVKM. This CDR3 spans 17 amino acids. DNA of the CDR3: TGTGCCAGCAGCTCCCGGACTAGCGGGACTACCTACAATGAGCAGTTCTTC. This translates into CASSSRTSGTTYNEQFF.

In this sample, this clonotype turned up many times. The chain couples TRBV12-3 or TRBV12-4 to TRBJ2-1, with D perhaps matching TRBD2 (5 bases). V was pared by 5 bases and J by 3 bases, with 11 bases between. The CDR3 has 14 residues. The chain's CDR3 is CASSRRGGYNEQFF. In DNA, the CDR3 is TGTGCCAGCAGTCGCCGGGGTGGCTACAATGAGCAGTTCTTC.

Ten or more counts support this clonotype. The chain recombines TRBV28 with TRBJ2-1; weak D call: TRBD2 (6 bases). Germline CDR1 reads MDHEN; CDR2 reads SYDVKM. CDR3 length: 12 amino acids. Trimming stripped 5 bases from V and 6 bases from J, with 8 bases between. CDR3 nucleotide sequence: TGTGCCAGCAGTAACGGGGGCAATGAGCAGTTCTTC. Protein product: CASSNGGNEQFF.

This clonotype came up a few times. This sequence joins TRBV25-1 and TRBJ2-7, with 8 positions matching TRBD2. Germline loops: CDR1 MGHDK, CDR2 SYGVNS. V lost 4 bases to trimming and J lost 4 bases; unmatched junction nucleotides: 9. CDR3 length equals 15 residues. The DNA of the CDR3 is TGTGCCAGCAGTGGCTACCCGGGACTAGGATACGAGCAGTACTTC. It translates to CASSGYPGLGYEQYF.

The CDR3 sequence is CASSLYGGAANEQYV. The DNA for the CDR3 is TGCGCCAGCAGCTTGTATGGGGGGGCAGCTAACGAGCAGTACGTC. The chain is built from TRBV5-1 and TRBJ2-7; tentatively, D is TRBD2 (7 bases). Looked up from germline, CDR1 is SGHRS and CDR2 is YFSETQ. The CDR3 has 15 amino acids. V lost 1 base and J lost 5, with 16 bases in between.